This T cell receptor (beta chain) originates from a study of blood T cell repertoires in COVID-19. Study-level information: Samples representing acute and convalescent COVID-19 were sourced from the United States, Italy and Spain. The cDNA or gDNA used as material had been derived from T cells, B-cell-depleted T cells, or PBMCs.

Data came from immunoSEQ multiplex PCR; TCRdb stores just in-frame clones and leaves some out. The sample includes more than 300,000 clones, about 93% seen only once; the top ten take roughly 3%. The TCR originated in a woman aged 18-30 years who had recovered from COVID-19. The sequencing sample was made of peripheral blood.

The CDR3 DNA is TGTGCCAGCAGCTCCCGGACAGGGGGCGCGGATGGCTACACCTTC. Translation: CASSSRTGGADGYTF. This chain joins TRBV11-3 and TRBJ1-2; 11 bases match TRBD1. The germline gives CDR1 SGHNT, CDR2 YENEEA. The CDR3 runs to 15 residues. Trimming took 4 bases from V and 6 from J; bases not matched to a gene: 7. The complete variable domain, with remaining parts taken from reference TRBV11-3 and TRBJ1-2, reads EAGVVQSPRYKIIEKKQPVAFWCNPISGHNTLYWYLQNLGQGPELLIRYENEEAVDDSQLPKDRFSAERLKGVDSTLKIQPAELGDSAVYLCASSSRTGGADGYTFGSGTRLTVV.